A single sample gave rise to the 17 T cell receptor beta chains below, sequenced in a study of T cell changes during pregnancy in multiple sclerosis. The data were produced by immunoSEQ multiplex PCR, yet TCRdb's version contains in-frame clones alone and is incomplete. The top ten clones hold around 4.7% of a sample with some 51,000 clones, approximately 94% of them seen once. Sequencing was performed on CD8+ T cells from peripheral blood mononuclear cells, taken in the first trimester of pregnancy. These receptors were collected from a female donor with multiple sclerosis, enrolled in a pregnancy study.

The V call is TRBV27, the J call TRBJ2-6; 9 bases are a match to TRBD2. The germline gives CDR1 MNHEY, CDR2 SMNVEV (reference sequence). The CDR3 is 15 residues long. Unmatched junction bases numbered 3, after V lost 6 bases and J lost 3 bases. CDR3 residues: CASSRGGVGANVLTF. The CDR3 DNA is TGTGCCAGCAGCCGCGGGGGGGTTGGGGCCAACGTCCTGACTTTC.

As DNA, the CDR3 is TGTGCCAGCAGCTTAGATCTATTCCCCACGACTAACTACGAGCAGTACTTC. The encoded protein is CASSLDLFPTTNYEQYF. V is TRBV11-2 and J is TRBJ2-7; possibly TRBD2 for D (5 bases). V lost 0 bases and J lost 3, with 18 bases in between. CDR1 and CDR2 from the germline V gene are SGHAT and FQNNGV. This CDR3 contains 17 residues.

V and J are TRBV5-1 and TRBJ1-1; TRBD1 matches 7 bases. Germline loops: CDR1 SGHRS, CDR2 YFSETQ. V shed 5 bases, J shed 5 bases, and the junction held 9 bases outside the gene matches. The CDR3 contains 14 residues. CDR3 region: CASRSTGIGTEAFF. CDR3 nucleotide sequence: TGCGCCAGCAGATCGACAGGGATTGGTACTGAAGCTTTCTTT.

The chain recombines TRBV4-2 with TRBJ2-3; D gene unclear. Germline CDR1 is LGHNA and CDR2 is YNFKEQ. This CDR3 has 15 residues. Trimming took off 0 bases at V and 0 bases at J, with 7 bases between the two ends. CDR3 region: CASSQEGYSTDTQYF. CDR3 bases: TGTGCCAGCAGCCAAGAGGGCTATAGCACAGATACGCAGTATTTT.

This clone has a single count. An end of the junction differs from the germline gene, which may be a read error. The J gene is TRBJ2-5, the V gene TRBV5-5, with D perhaps matching TRBD2 (8 bases). The CDR3 has 15 amino acids. Germline V CDR1 and CDR2: SGHKS, YYEKEE (reference sequence). The CDR3 sequence is CASSVGQRGQGTQYF. Here the CDR3 DNA reads TGTGCCAGCAGCGTGGGACAGCGGGGGCAAGGGACCCAGTACTTC. The whole variable domain, filled in from reference TRBV5-5 and TRBJ2-5, reads DAGVTQSPTHLIKTRGQQVTLRCSPISGHKSVSWYQQVLGQGPQFIFQYYEKEERGRGNFPDRFSARQFPNYSSELNVNALLLGDSALYLCASSVGQRGQGTQYFGPGTRLLVL.

V usage is TRBV27 and J usage is TRBJ2-1, with 10 bases matching TRBD2. The V segment lost 5 bases and the J segment 13 bases; nucleotides outside the gene matches: 14. The CDR3 is 15 residues long. Germline CDR1 is MNHEY and CDR2 is SMNVEV (reference sequence). The DNA for the CDR3 is TGTGCCAGCAGTCCCGGACTAGCGGTTGACCCCCCCCAGTTCTTC. It yields the protein CASSPGLAVDPPQFF.

This rearrangement joins TRBV5-5 to TRBJ1-5; no clear D. Per the germline V gene, CDR1 is SGHKS and CDR2 is YYEKEE (reference sequence). This CDR3 has 17 amino acids. Trimming shortened V by 4 bases and J by 1 base, and 18 bases separated the two germline ends. CDR3 DNA sequence: TGTGCCAGCAGCCACGATCCAAGAGGAGGGAGCAATCAGCCCCAGCATTTT. Translation gives CASSHDPRGGSNQPQHF.

The chain joins TRBV7-6 to TRBJ1-1, with TRBD1 matching 10 bases. The CDR3 loop spans 14 amino acids. Germline-derived CDR1 and CDR2 are SGHVS and FNYEAQ. The V and J ends lost 4 bases and 3 bases, in that order; junction bases with no gene match: 2. The CDR3 loop reads CASSSGTGDTEAFF. The CDR3 DNA reads TGTGCCAGCAGCTCCGGGACAGGGGACACTGAAGCTTTCTTT.

This clone has a single count. This sequence joins TRBV4-1 and TRBJ1-6; TRBD1 matches at 9 bases. The CDR3 consists of 15 residues. Trimming at V came to 2 bases and at J to 7 bases, leaving 3 bases not matched to a gene. Germline CDR1 reads MGHRA; CDR2 reads YSYEKL. CDR3: CASSQPGTGNSPLHF. The DNA of the CDR3 is TGCGCCAGCAGCCAACCCGGGACAGGGAATTCACCCCTCCACTTT.

The J gene is TRBJ1-2, the V gene TRBV19; TRBD1 agrees at 10 bases. With 11 bases clipped from V and 2 bases from J, the junction kept 5 bases outside the gene matches. Germline V CDR1 and CDR2: LNHDA, SQIVND (reference sequence). The CDR3 totals 13 residues. The CDR3 is CASRDRGNYGYTF. CDR3 in DNA: TGTGCCTCCCGGGACAGGGGAAACTATGGCTACACCTTC.

The CDR3 coding sequence is TGTGCCAGCAGCGAAAGCGGGGGGGCAGGAGATACGCAGTATTTT. This translates into CASSESGGAGDTQYF. J is TRBJ2-3 and V is TRBV9, with 10 bases fitting TRBD2. Germline V gives CDR1 SGDLS, CDR2 YYNGEE. The CDR3 has 15 residues. V lost 3 bases to trimming and J lost 5 bases; unmatched junction nucleotides: 6.

V is TRBV4-3 and J is TRBJ1-5, with unresolved D. The CDR3 totals 15 residues. The V and J ends lost 0 bases and 1 base respectively, with 7 bases between them. The germline gives CDR1 LGHNA, CDR2 YSLEER. This CDR3 reads CASSQEAKSNQPQHF. Written as DNA, the CDR3 is TGCGCCAGCAGCCAAGAAGCGAAAAGCAATCAGCCCCAGCATTTT.

This chain connects TRBV7-9 to TRBJ2-1; 12 bases map to TRBD2. Germline lookup yields CDR1 SEHNR and CDR2 FQNEAQ (reference sequence). Trimming removed 5 bases from V and 0 bases from J; junction bases left unmatched: 11. The CDR3 consists of 19 residues. CDR3 nucleotides: TGTGCCAGCAGCGGACTAGCGGGGCGCGCTGGGAGCTCCTACAATGAGCAGTTCTTC. This codes for CASSGLAGRAGSSYNEQFF.

J is TRBJ2-7 and V is TRBV28; TRBD1 might be the D (5 bases). CDR3 size: 15 residues. The V and J ends lost 3 bases and 3 bases respectively, with 15 bases between them. Germline values: CDR1 MDHEN, CDR2 SYDVKM. The CDR3 DNA is TGTGCCAGCAGTTTCGGAGTCACAGGATTCTACGAGCAGTACTTC. It encodes CASSFGVTGFYEQYF.

This chain joins TRBV2 and TRBJ2-2, with 7 bases matching TRBD1. In germline, CDR1 is SNHLY, CDR2 FYNNEI. Trimming cost V 0 bases and J 1 base; bases outside gene matches: 8. The CDR3 extends over 18 amino acids. The CDR3 region has the DNA TGTGCCAGCAGTGAAGCGTTGATAACAGGGGTGAACACCGGGGAGCTGTTTTTT. Translated, it gives CASSEALITGVNTGELFF.

The chain joins TRBV5-4 to TRBJ2-7; 7 positions agree with TRBD1. Germline lookup yields CDR1 SGHNT and CDR2 YYREEE (reference sequence). V lost 1 base, J lost 6 bases, and 10 bases stayed unmatched. This CDR3 comprises 15 residues. This CDR3 reads CASSLQGQLPSEQYF. CDR3 coding DNA: TGTGCCAGCAGCTTGCAGGGACAGCTCCCTTCCGAGCAGTACTTC. Complete variable domain (other parts from reference TRBV5-4 and TRBJ2-7): ETGVTQSPTHLIKTRGQQVTLRCSSQSGHNTVSWYQQALGQGPQFIFQYYREEENGRGNFPPRFSGLQFPNYSSELNVNALELDDSALYLCASSLQGQLPSEQYFGPGTRLTVT.

V gene TRBV30 combines with J gene TRBJ1-5; D is possibly TRBD1 (6 bases). This CDR3 contains 15 residues. Trimming pared 2 bases from V and 3 bases from J, leaving 14 bases between. The germline CDR1 and CDR2 sequences are GTSNPN and SVGIG (reference sequence). The CDR3 region has the DNA TGTGCCTGGAGTCTACCGACAGGCATCAATCAGCCCCAGCATTTT. It is translated as CAWSLPTGINQPQHF.